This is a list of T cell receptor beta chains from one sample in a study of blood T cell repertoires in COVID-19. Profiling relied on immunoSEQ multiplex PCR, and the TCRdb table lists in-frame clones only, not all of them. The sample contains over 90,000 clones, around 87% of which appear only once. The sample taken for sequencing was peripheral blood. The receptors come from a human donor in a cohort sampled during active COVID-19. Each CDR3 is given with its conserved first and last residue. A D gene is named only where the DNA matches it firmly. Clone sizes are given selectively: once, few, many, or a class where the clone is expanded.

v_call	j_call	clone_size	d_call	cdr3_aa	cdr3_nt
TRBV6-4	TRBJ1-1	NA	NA	CASSDSGRGRAEAFF	TGTGCCAGCAGTGACTCTGGCAGGGGACGGGCTGAAGCTTTCTTT
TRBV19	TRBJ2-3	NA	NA	CASSIISGGGTDTQYF	TGTGCCAGTAGTATAATTTCTGGCGGGGGCACAGATACGCAGTATTTT
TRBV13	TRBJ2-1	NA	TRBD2	CASSPKVGGVTSGKYNEQFF	TGTGCCAGCAGCCCTAAAGTGGGCGGGGTCACTAGCGGGAAGTACAATGAGCAGTTCTTC
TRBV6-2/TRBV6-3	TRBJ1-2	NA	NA	CASSDRTGKTRYGYTF	TGTGCCAGCAGTGATCGCACTGGCAAAACGCGGTATGGCTACACCTTC
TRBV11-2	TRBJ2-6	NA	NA	CAPGGAVLTF	TGTGCCCCTGGGGGGGCGGTCCTGACTTTC
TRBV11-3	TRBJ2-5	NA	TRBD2	CASSLEGSASGRETQYF	TGTGCCAGCAGCTTAGAAGGATCGGCTAGCGGGAGGGAGACCCAGTACTTC
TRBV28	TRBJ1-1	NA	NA	CATSTNTEAFF	TGTGCTACGAGTACGAACACTGAAGCTTTCTTT
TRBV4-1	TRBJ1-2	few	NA	CASSPLGLASYTF	TGCGCCAGCAGCCCACTAGGACTGGCCAGCTACACCTTC
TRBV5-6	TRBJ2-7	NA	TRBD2	CASSLRGTSGAYEQYF	TGTGCCAGCAGCTTAAGGGGGACTAGCGGTGCCTACGAGCAGTACTTC
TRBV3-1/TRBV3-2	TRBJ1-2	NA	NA	CASSQDRGLTGEGANYGYTF	TGTGCCAGCAGCCAAGATAGGGGTCTGACTGGGGAGGGGGCTAACTATGGCTACACCTTC
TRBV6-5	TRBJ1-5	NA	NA	CASSYSGGDNQPQHF	TGTGCCAGCAGTTATTCCGGGGGAGATAATCAGCCCCAGCATTTT
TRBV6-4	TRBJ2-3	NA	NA	CASSRRAGDTQYF	TGTGCCAGCAGTCGGAGGGCGGGCGATACGCAGTATTTT
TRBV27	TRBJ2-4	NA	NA	CASSRLMGRRGKNIQYF	TGTGCCAGCAGCCGACTTATGGGGAGACGGGGCAAAAACATTCAGTACTTC